The clone carrying this TCR beta chain was picked up one time. Its antigen is not known. Using its own MiXCR run on the reads, TCRdb lists one record per CDR3 protein. In the table there are 6,500 to 9,000 distinct CDR3 sequences, 49% of which are singletons. The sample originates from a study of T cell repertoires in cytomegalovirus infection. CDR1 is SNHLY, CDR2 FYNNEI, per germline. Unmatched junction bases numbered 8, after V lost 2 bases and J lost 5 bases. The CDR3 consists of 15 residues. Study-wide points: It was HLA-C-restricted CMV-specific TCR beta clonotypes that dominated the response ex vivo.

Sequencing was performed on PBMCs, sequenced either directly or after in vitro stimulation (not recorded which). V usage is TRBV2 and J usage is TRBJ2-7, with 8 bases lining up with TRBD2. The TCR was taken from a human donor in good health (CMV status not recorded). Some clones in this sample may be carry-over from other donors' samples. The CDR3 DNA follows: TGTGCCAGCAGTGAACTGGGCGGGGGGATCGACGAGCAGTACTTC. Amino acids: CASSELGGGIDEQYF.